This is a list of T cell receptor beta chains from one sample in a study of OX40 agonist ivuxolimab in advanced cancers. Clones were sequenced by immunoSEQ multiplex PCR, and TCRdb holds only the in-frame ones, with some missing. The data show roughly 120,000 clones, 85% to 95% seen once. The source material was CD4+ or CD8+ T cells sorted from blood, sampled in a trial of the OX40 agonist ivuxolimab. These receptors all come from an adult with an advanced solid tumor such as melanoma, head and neck, liver or kidney cancer. The CDR3 runs from the conserved cysteine through the conserved F or W. A D gene is named only where the DNA matches it firmly. A clone size is listed for some rows: how often the clone was seen (once, few, many), or a class if it is expanded.

d_call	v_call	j_call	clone_size	cdr3_aa	cdr3_nt
TRBD1	TRBV12-5	TRBJ2-5	NA	CASGDGTGGRETQYF	TGTGCTAGTGGAGACGGGACAGGGGGCAGGGAGACCCAGTACTTC
NA	TRBV18	TRBJ1-5	NA	CASSPSVGSNQPQHF	TGTGCCAGCTCACCAAGCGTAGGTAGCAATCAGCCCCAGCATTTT
NA	TRBV4-3	TRBJ2-3	NA	CASSQLDGGTDTQYF	TGCGCCAGCAGCCAACTAGACGGGGGCACAGATACGCAGTATTTT
NA	TRBV28	TRBJ1-1	NA	CASSLGGVPEAFF	TGTGCCAGCAGCTTAGGAGGGGTCCCCGAAGCTTTCTTT
NA	TRBV21-1	TRBJ2-1	NA	CASRVSGGDEQFF	TGTGCCAGCAGGGTCTCGGGGGGGGATGAGCAGTTCTTC
TRBD1	TRBV10-2	TRBJ2-7	NA	CASRRETGVFYEQYF	TGCGCCAGCAGGCGCGAAACAGGGGTGTTCTACGAGCAGTACTTC
NA	TRBV28	TRBJ2-3	NA	CASSSTGTPDTQYF	TGTGCCAGCAGTAGTACGGGGACCCCAGATACGCAGTATTTT
NA	TRBV7-9	TRBJ1-1	NA	CASSFETGEAFF	TGTGCCAGCAGCTTTGAAACTGGAGAGGCTTTCTTT
TRBD2	TRBV28	TRBJ2-3	NA	CASSRLAGSSTDTQYF	TGTGCCAGCAGCCGACTAGCGGGTTCTAGCACAGATACGCAGTATTTT
NA	TRBV6-1	TRBJ1-5	NA	CASRKGSGSNQPQHF	TGTGCCAGCAGGAAGGGGAGTGGGAGCAATCAGCCCCAGCATTTT
NA	TRBV9	TRBJ2-5	NA	CASSTRTGEQYF	TGTGCCAGCAGCACCCGGACCGGAGAGCAGTACTTC
NA	TRBV28	TRBJ2-1	NA	CASGTFHSYNEQFF	TGTGCCAGCGGGACTTTCCATTCCTACAATGAGCAGTTCTTC
TRBD1	TRBV29-1	TRBJ1-1	once	CSAETGDTEAFF	TGCAGCGCCGAGACAGGGGACACTGAAGCTTTCTTT
TRBD2	TRBV9	TRBJ2-5	NA	CASSVQTLATQETQYF	TGTGCCAGCAGCGTCCAAACACTAGCGACCCAAGAGACCCAGTACTTC
NA	TRBV2	TRBJ1-4	once	CASSEALVGKLFF	TGTGCCAGCAGTGAAGCGCTTGTAGGAAAACTGTTTTTT
TRBD2	TRBV28	TRBJ2-5	NA	CASSTIQGLAGWETQYF	TGTGCCAGCAGTACCATCCAAGGACTAGCGGGATGGGAGACCCAGTACTTC
NA	TRBV19	TRBJ2-1	NA	CASSGGVGGRRGEQFF	TGTGCCAGTAGTGGTGGAGTAGGAGGGAGGAGAGGTGAGCAGTTCTTC
TRBD1	TRBV5-4	TRBJ1-4	NA	CASSDRTGYNEKLFF	TGTGCCAGCAGCGATAGGACAGGATATAATGAAAAACTGTTTTTT
TRBD1	TRBV7-9	TRBJ2-3	once	CASSPEQGTDTQYF	TGTGCCAGCAGCCCTGAACAGGGGACAGATACGCAGTATTTT
NA	TRBV19	TRBJ1-2	few	CASSTRDGGYTF	TGTGCCAGTAGTACCCGCGACGGCGGCTACACCTTC
NA	TRBV18	TRBJ1-4	NA	CASSPGGAGEKLFF	TGTGCCAGCTCACCAGGGGGGGCCGGTGAAAAACTGTTTTTT
NA	TRBV6-5	TRBJ1-2	NA	CASSRQDGGYTF	TGTGCCAGCAGTCGACAGGATGGCGGCTACACCTTC
TRBD1	TRBV25-1	TRBJ1-2	NA	CASREGTGTGYGYTF	TGTGCCAGCAGAGAAGGGACAGGGACCGGCTATGGCTACACCTTC
NA	TRBV5-4	TRBJ1-1	NA	CASSLLQGLPDGTEAFF	TGTGCCAGCAGCTTGCTGCAGGGTCTCCCCGACGGCACTGAAGCTTTCTTT
TRBD2	TRBV9	TRBJ2-1	once	CASSPLAGPSNEQFF	TGTGCCAGCAGCCCTCTAGCGGGACCTAGCAATGAGCAGTTCTTC
NA	TRBV19	TRBJ1-5	NA	CASSKTQGQPQHF	TGTGCCAGTAGTAAAACGCAGGGCCAGCCCCAGCATTTT
NA	TRBV19	TRBJ2-7	NA	CASSISSRGYEQYF	TGTGCCAGTAGTATCTCTTCCAGAGGCTACGAGCAGTACTTC
NA	TRBV9	TRBJ2-2	NA	CASSTSNTGELFF	TGTGCCAGCAGCACCAGCAACACCGGGGAGCTGTTTTTT
TRBD2	TRBV5-1	TRBJ2-7	few	CASSLDPSGRPREQYF	TGCGCCAGCAGCTTGGATCCTAGCGGGAGACCTCGGGAGCAGTACTTC
NA	TRBV28	TRBJ1-4	NA	CASSLLGQSNEKLFF	TGTGCCAGCAGTTTACTAGGCCAGTCTAATGAAAAACTGTTTTTT
NA	TRBV7-8	TRBJ2-2	NA	CASSSRVRGNTGELFF	TGTGCCAGCAGCTCAAGGGTCAGGGGGAACACCGGGGAGCTGTTTTTT
NA	TRBV5-4	TRBJ1-1	NA	CASSFWAAEAFF	TGTGCCAGCAGCTTTTGGGCGGCTGAAGCTTTCTTT
NA	TRBV11-3	TRBJ2-7	NA	CASSLGTSTEQYF	TGTGCCAGCAGCTTAGGAACTAGCACCGAGCAGTACTTC
TRBD1	TRBV4-1	TRBJ2-3	NA	CASSQDRFGQGRTDTQYF	TGCGCCAGCAGCCAAGATAGGTTCGGACAGGGGCGCACAGATACGCAGTATTTT
TRBD2	TRBV4-1	TRBJ2-3	NA	CASSQDGGGRTSDTQYF	TGCGCCAGCAGCCAAGATGGAGGCGGGAGAACGTCGGATACGCAGTATTTT
NA	TRBV30	TRBJ1-3	medium-sized	CAWRDTGRGNTIYF	TGTGCCTGGAGGGATACCGGGCGAGGAAACACCATATATTTT